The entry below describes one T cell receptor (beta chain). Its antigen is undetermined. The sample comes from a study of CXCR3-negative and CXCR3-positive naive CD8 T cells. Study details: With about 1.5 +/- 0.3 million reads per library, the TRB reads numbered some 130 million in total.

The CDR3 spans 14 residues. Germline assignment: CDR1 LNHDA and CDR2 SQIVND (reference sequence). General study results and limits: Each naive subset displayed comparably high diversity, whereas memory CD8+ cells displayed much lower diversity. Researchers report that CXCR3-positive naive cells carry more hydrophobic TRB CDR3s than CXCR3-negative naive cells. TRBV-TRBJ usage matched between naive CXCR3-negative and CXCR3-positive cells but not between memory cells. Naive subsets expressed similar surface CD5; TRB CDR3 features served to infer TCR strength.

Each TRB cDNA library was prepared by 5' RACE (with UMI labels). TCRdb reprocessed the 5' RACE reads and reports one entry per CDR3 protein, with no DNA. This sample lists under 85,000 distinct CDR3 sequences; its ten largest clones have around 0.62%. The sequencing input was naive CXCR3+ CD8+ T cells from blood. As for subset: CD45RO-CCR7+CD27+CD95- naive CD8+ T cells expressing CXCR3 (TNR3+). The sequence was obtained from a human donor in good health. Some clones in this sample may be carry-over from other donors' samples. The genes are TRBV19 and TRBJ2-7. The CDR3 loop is CASSSVAFSYEQYF.